This note documents a single T cell receptor beta chain sequence. PCR was performed using 60 Vbeta and 13 Jbeta primers. Sequencing was performed with immunoSEQ multiplex PCR; in TCRdb, only in-frame clones are kept and a portion is missing. The data show about 150,000 clones, around 78% seen once. This record belongs to a study of cytomegalovirus exposure and HLA in healthy donors. Germline trimming cut 3 bases from V and 2 bases from J; bases unmatched to any gene: 5. CDR1 SGHNT and CDR2 YYREEE come from the germline V gene (reference sequence). This CDR3 spans 16 amino acids. V usage is TRBV5-4 and J usage is TRBJ2-7; 13 nucleotides align to TRBD2. The sample consisted of PBMCs. The origin of this receptor is a man between 40 and 49 years old in good health and CMV-seronegative. The CDR3: CASSSWTSGSPYEQYF. CDR3 nucleotides: TGTGCCAGCAGCTCCTGGACTAGCGGGAGCCCCTACGAGCAGTACTTC. Full variable domain (rest looked up from reference TRBV5-4 and TRBJ2-7): ETGVTQSPTHLIKTRGQQVTLRCSSQSGHNTVSWYQQALGQGPQFIFQYYREEENGRGNFPPRFSGLQFPNYSSELNVNALELDDSALYLCASSSWTSGSPYEQYFGPGTRLTVT.